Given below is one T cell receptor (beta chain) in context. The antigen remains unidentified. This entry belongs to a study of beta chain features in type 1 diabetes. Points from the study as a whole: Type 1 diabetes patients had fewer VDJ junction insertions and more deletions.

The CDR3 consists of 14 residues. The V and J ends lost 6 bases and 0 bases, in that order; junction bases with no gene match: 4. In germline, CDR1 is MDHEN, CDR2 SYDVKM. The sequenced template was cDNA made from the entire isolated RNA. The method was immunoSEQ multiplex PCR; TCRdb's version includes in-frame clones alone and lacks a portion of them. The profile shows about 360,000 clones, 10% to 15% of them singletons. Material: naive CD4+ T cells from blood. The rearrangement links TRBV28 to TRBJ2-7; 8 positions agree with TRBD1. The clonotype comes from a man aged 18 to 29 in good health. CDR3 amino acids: CASRRTGTSYEQYF. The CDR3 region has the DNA TGTGCCAGCAGGCGGACAGGGACCTCCTACGAGCAGTACTTC.